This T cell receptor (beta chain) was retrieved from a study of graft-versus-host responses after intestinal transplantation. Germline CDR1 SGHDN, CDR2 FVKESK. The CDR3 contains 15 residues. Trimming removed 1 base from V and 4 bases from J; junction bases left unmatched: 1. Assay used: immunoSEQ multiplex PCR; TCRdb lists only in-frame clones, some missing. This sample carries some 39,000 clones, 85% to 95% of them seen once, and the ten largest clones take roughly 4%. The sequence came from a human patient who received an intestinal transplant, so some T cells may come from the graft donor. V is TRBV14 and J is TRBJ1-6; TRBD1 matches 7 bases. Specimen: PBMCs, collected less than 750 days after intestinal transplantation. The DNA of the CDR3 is TGTGCCAGCAGCCAAGCACAGGGGTATAATTCACCCCTCCACTTT. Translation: CASSQAQGYNSPLHF.